The source of this T cell receptor beta chain is a study of shared clonotypes between healthy human individuals. In its sample, this clone was seen once. CDR1 SEHNR and CDR2 FQNEAQ come from the germline V gene (reference sequence). The CDR3 is made up of 13 amino acids. V lost 2 bases to trimming and J lost 6 bases, with 7 bases between them. The table came from immunoSEQ multiplex PCR; TCRdb's copy has only in-frame clones and leaves some out. The data contain about 2.2 million clones, over 85% of them singletons. Naive CD8 cells were CD45RO-negative, positively selected for CCR7, excluding terminally differentiated effector memory CD45RA+ cells.

The clonotype originates from a man between 18 and 29 years old in good health. Some clones in this sample may be carry-over from other donors' samples. Sequenced sample: naive CD8+ T cells from PBMCs. This chain connects TRBV7-9 to TRBJ2-2; no clear D. For the CDR3, the DNA is TGTGCCAGCAGCTTATTCGGAGCCGGGGAGCTGTTTTTT. Residues: CASSLFGAGELFF.